The clone carrying this TCR beta chain appeared many times. Its target is not known. TCRdb passed the reads through MiXCR, listing each CDR3 protein once. This table has some 900,000 distinct CDR3 sequences, roughly 33% appearing once. This record comes from a study of T cell repertoires in cytomegalovirus infection. This CDR3 contains 15 residues. V dropped 1 base and J dropped 0 bases, with 9 bases sitting between them. Germline lookup yields CDR1 SGHTA and CDR2 FQGNSA. The specimen was cultured CD8+ T cells from PBMCs, collected from culture after CMV antigen stimulation. The rearrangement links TRBV7-2 to TRBJ1-2; D is possibly TRBD1 (5 bases). The TCR sequence derives from a human donor in good health (CMV status not recorded). Some clones in this sample may be carry-over from other donors' samples. CDR3 in amino acids: CASSLDGGANYGYTF. The CDR3 coding sequence is TGTGCCAGCAGCTTAGATGGGGGAGCTAACTATGGCTACACCTTC.